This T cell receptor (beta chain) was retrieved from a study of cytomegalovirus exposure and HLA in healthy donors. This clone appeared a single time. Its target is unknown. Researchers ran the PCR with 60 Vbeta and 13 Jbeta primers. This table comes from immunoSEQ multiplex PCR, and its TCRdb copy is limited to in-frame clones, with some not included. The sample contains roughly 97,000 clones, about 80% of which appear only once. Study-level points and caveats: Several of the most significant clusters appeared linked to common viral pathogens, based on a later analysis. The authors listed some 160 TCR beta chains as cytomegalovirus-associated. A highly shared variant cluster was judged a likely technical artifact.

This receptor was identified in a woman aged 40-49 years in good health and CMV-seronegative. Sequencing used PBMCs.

The CDR3 DNA follows: TGTGCCAGCAAACCTGGGGGCCCGAGAGTCTCTGGGGCCAACGTCCTGACTTTC. It yields the protein CASKPGGPRVSGANVLTF. The rearrangement joins TRBV7-2 to TRBJ2-6, with D perhaps matching TRBD1 (6 bases). Trimming removed 7 bases at V and 0 bases at J, with 19 bases between. This CDR3 comprises 18 residues. CDR1 and CDR2 (germline): SGHTA, FQGNSA.